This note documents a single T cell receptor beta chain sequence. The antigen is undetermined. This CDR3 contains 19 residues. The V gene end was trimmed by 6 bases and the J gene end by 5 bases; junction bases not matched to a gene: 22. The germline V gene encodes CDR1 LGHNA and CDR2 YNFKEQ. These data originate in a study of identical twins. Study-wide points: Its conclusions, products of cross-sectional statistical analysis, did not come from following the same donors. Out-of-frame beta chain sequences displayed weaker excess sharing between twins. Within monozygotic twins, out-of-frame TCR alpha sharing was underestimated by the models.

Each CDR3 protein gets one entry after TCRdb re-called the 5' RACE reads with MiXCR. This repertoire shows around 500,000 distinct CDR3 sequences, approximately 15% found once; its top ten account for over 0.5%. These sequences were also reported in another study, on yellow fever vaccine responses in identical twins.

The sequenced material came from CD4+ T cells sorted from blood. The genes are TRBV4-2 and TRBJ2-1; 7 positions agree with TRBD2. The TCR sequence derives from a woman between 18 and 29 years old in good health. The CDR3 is CASSPRGAGGTWSHNEQFF. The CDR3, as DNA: TGTGCCAGCAGTCCTCGGGGCGCCGGGGGGACCTGGTCCCACAATGAGCAGTTCTTC.